These T cell receptor beta chains were read from a single sample in a study of cytomegalovirus exposure and HLA in healthy donors. The assay was immunoSEQ multiplex PCR, and TCRdb's table has in-frame clones only and misses some. The data hold approximately 220,000 clones, with 70% to 90% observed a single time. Sequencing input: PBMCs. The source is a man aged 30 to 39 in good health and CMV-seronegative. CDR3s leave out the opening cysteine and the closing phenylalanine or tryptophan.

V,length,J,CDR3
TRBV7-6,14,TRBJ1-1,ASSLEVGGTNTEAF
TRBV7-8,14,TRBJ2-7,ASSLEPRVSSYEQY
TRBV5-6,12,TRBJ2-7,ASSLGTKKGEQY
TRBV7-2,14,TRBJ2-1,ASSFIPPSGGGEQF
TRBV6-1,12,TRBJ1-1,ASSEGGSGTEAF
TRBV6-5,11,TRBJ1-1,ASSYPGTGEAF
TRBV6-1,16,TRBJ1-1,ASSASGTGIIGGAEAF
TRBV13,12,TRBJ1-3,ASTSEASGNTIY
TRBV14,12,TRBJ2-7,ASSHVWQAYEQY
TRBV6-5,13,TRBJ1-2,ASSRVRGTGNGYT
TRBV5-4,12,TRBJ1-4,ASSPGQGRGKLF
TRBV6-5,13,TRBJ2-5,ASSQGSGGRETQY
TRBV7-8,13,TRBJ2-7,ASSLVGQGAYEQY
TRBV7-2,13,TRBJ2-5,ASSPGGTTLGTQY
TRBV6-6,12,TRBJ1-4,ASTRGRGNEKLF
TRBV28,11,TRBJ2-7,ASRTGAVSEQY
TRBV9,14,TRBJ2-5,ASSEGAGGLQETQY
TRBV28,13,TRBJ1-2,ASSPTLAHRDGYT
TRBV29-1,10,TRBJ1-1,SVASDRGPAF
TRBV7-2,13,TRBJ1-4,ASSITRGRNEKLF
TRBV7-3,13,TRBJ2-2,ASSLGTLSTGELF
TRBV9,11,TRBJ2-5,ASSSGLAETQY
TRBV5-1,13,TRBJ2-1,ASALSGTSSNEQF
TRBV5-4,13,TRBJ2-5,ASSPDRAVAETQY
TRBV2,14,TRBJ1-4,ASSAGQPAVNEKLF
TRBV28,12,TRBJ1-1,ASSLWGGNTEAF
TRBV19,13,TRBJ1-2,ASSWATEGNYGYT
TRBV6-6,12,TRBJ2-7,ASSPTGWRNEQY
TRBV2,14,TRBJ1-1,ASSWGQGRGNTEAF
TRBV6-1,12,TRBJ2-3,ASSRDTSTDTQY
TRBV7-9,12,TRBJ2-1,ASSLPEDYNEQF
TRBV4-2,13,TRBJ2-5,ASSQAVSAGETQY
TRBV18,11,TRBJ1-1,ASSVTGPTEAF
TRBV5-1,13,TRBJ2-6,ASSSLASGANVLT
TRBV2,11,TRBJ2-3,ASTGIVTDTQY
TRBV4-1,11,TRBJ2-7,ASSQALRYEQY
TRBV11-2,13,TRBJ1-2,ASSSVFGTDYGYT
TRBV7-9,10,TRBJ2-4,ASSLRRNIQY
TRBV29-1,12,TRBJ1-3,SAETGLRGNTIY
TRBV7-2,13,TRBJ1-4,ASSSTGATNEKLF
TRBV13,12,TRBJ1-1,ASSSGTGYGEAF
TRBV13,13,TRBJ1-2,ASSLGQGGSDGYT
TRBV27,11,TRBJ1-2,ASSFRDSYGYT
TRBV28,13,TRBJ1-6,ASSSGDRDNSPLH
TRBV14,13,TRBJ1-2,ASSRDRIFNYGYT
TRBV4-1,11,TRBJ2-5,ASSQDPEETQY
TRBV15,11,TRBJ2-5,ATSPGLQETQY